This T cell receptor (beta chain) was captured by sequencing in a study of cytomegalovirus exposure and HLA in healthy donors. Turning to the study itself: Earlier work reported 100 million to 130 million unique TCR beta sequences from about 180 million T cells.

In regard to this clone: Its antigen is currently unknown.

From germline, CDR1 is LNHDA and CDR2 SQIVND (reference sequence). This CDR3 is 13 amino acids long. Trimming stripped 6 bases from V and 3 bases from J, with 11 bases between. Overall study results and limits: What was likely a sequencing artifact was a cluster of highly shared sequence variants. In a later analysis, a missense DCLRE1C variant was linked to TCR beta V- and J-gene trimming.

The PCR had 60 Vbeta and 13 Jbeta primers. Here immunoSEQ multiplex PCR was the method, and the copy in TCRdb shows in-frame clones only, minus some. This sample has some 150,000 clones, with approximately 64% found just once. Sequencing input: PBMCs. V usage is TRBV19 and J usage is TRBJ1-2, with a weak D call TRBD1 (5 bases). This receptor was obtained from a woman aged 40 to 49 in good health and CMV-seronegative. The CDR3 sequence is CASRFRAHYGYTF. CDR3 sequence (DNA): TGTGCCAGTAGATTCAGGGCCCACTATGGCTACACCTTC. Full variable domain (missing parts from reference TRBV19 and TRBJ1-2): DGGITQSPKYLFRKEGQNVTLSCEQNLNHDAMYWYRQDPGQGLRLIYYSQIVNDFQKGDIAEGYSVSREKKESFPLTVTSAQKNPTAFYLCASRFRAHYGYTFGSGTRLTVV.